Below are 5 T cell receptor beta chains sequenced from a single sample in a study of CD8 T cells in ankylosing spondylitis. One entry per CDR3 protein results from TCRdb running MiXCR on the 5' RACE reads. Of about 92,000 distinct CDR3 sequences in the sample, 7.5% to 9% are singletons; the top ten hold over 4.5%. The source material was blood, either unsorted or a sorted T cell fraction (not recorded which). The receptors derive from a male donor with ankylosing spondylitis or in good health (not recorded which).

This clonotype was detected a few times. The chain is built from TRBV19 and TRBJ2-5, with D unresolved. The CDR3 totals 13 residues. The germline V gene has CDR1 LNHDA and CDR2 SQIVND (reference sequence). V was shortened by 1 base and J by 4 bases, with 7 bases between the two germline ends. The CDR3 loop is CASSIGVRETQYF. The CDR3 DNA sequence: TGTGCCAGTAGTATAGGTGTCCGAGAGACCCAGTACTTC.

The sample holds many counts of this clonotype. Here the CDR3 reads CASSLMVWGDTGELFF. Written as DNA, the CDR3 is TGCGCCAGCAGCTTGATGGTTTGGGGCGACACCGGGGAGCTGTTTTTT. J is TRBJ2-2 and V is TRBV5-1; D might be TRBD1 (5 bases). V was clipped by 1 base and J by 3 bases, with 13 bases between them. Germline V gene data show CDR1 as SGHRS and CDR2 as YFSETQ. The CDR3 has 16 amino acids. The full variable domain, in which reference TRBV5-1 and TRBJ2-2 provide the parts outside the CDR3, is KAGVTQTPRYLIKTRGQQVTLSCSPISGHRSVSWYQQTPGQGLQFLFEYFSETQRNKGNFPGRFSGRQFSNSRSEMNVSTLELGDSALYLCASSLMVWGDTGELFFGEGSRLTVL.

This clonotype was detected ten times or more. This chain connects TRBV5-1 to TRBJ1-6; 8 bases agree with TRBD1. CDR3 size: 17 residues. Per germline, CDR1 SGHRS and CDR2 YFSETQ. J was trimmed by 7 bases and V by 0 bases; bases with no gene match: 9. CDR3 region: CASSLEGVTGVNSPLHF. The CDR3 DNA reads TGCGCCAGCAGCTTGGAGGGCGTGACAGGGGTGAATTCACCCCTCCACTTT.

At least ten counts were recorded for this clonotype. J is TRBJ2-3 and V is TRBV7-8; possible D gene TRBD1, 5 bases. The CDR3 length is 16 residues. Germline CDR1 reads SGHVS; CDR2 reads FQNEAQ. Trimming removed 5 bases at V and 0 bases at J, with 15 bases between. In nucleotides, the CDR3 is TGTGCCAGCAGCCCTCGGACACGCTCTAGCACAGATACGCAGTATTTT. Translation gives CASSPRTRSSTDTQYF.

The V and J genes are TRBV3-1 and TRBJ2-5; 10 bases map to TRBD2. CDR1 is LGHDT, CDR2 YNNKEL, per germline (reference sequence). V was pared by 1 base and J by 2 bases, with 4 bases of the junction left unmatched. CDR3 length: 16 residues. CDR3 region: CASSQASGGVQETQYF. DNA for the CDR3: TGTGCCAGCAGCCAAGCCAGCGGGGGGGTACAAGAGACCCAGTACTTC.